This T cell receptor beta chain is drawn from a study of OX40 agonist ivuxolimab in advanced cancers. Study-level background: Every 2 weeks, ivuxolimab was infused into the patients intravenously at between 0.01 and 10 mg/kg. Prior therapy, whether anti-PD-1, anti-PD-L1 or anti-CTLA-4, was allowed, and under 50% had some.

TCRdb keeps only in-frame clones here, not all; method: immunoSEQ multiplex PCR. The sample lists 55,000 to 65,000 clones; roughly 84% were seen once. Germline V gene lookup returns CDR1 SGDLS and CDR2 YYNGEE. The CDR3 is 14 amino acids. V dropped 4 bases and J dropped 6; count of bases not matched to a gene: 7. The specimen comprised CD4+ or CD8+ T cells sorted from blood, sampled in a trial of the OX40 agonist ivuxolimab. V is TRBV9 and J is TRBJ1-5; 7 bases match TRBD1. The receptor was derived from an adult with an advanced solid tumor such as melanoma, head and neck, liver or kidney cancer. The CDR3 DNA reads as TGTGCCAGCAGCAACTCACAGGGGAGTCAGCCCCAGCATTTT. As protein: CASSNSQGSQPQHF.